These T cell receptor beta chains were read from a single sample in a study of CD8 T cells in Susac syndrome. TCRdb used MiXCR to reprocess the immunoSEQ multiplex PCR reads, holding one entry per CDR3 protein. Among approximately 140,000 distinct CDR3 sequences, over 75% were seen once, and the ten largest hold 0.51%. Material: CD8+ T cells from PBMCs. The receptor source for this set is a human donor with multiple sclerosis. Both conserved end residues are part of each CDR3. Fields, in order: J gene, V gene, clone size, CDR3 protein. Size tells how often a clone was seen (once, few, many) or the class of an expanded clone, and some rows leave it out.

TRBJ1-4 TRBV5-1 NA CASSPNPFLANEKLFF
TRBJ1-2 TRBV29-1 NA CSALAWQGIVTF
TRBJ2-1 TRBV12-3/TRBV12-4 NA CASSFRRQGGFF
TRBJ2-7 TRBV11-2 NA CASSPSGRDPIYEQYF
TRBJ2-1 TRBV7-8 NA CASSSRAPEQFF
TRBJ2-2 TRBV12-3/TRBV12-4 NA CASNPTEINTGELFF
TRBJ1-1 TRBV6-2/TRBV6-3 once CASRGMTVWNTEAFF
TRBJ1-1 TRBV13 NA CASSFMGPTEAFF
TRBJ2-2 TRBV5-6 few CASSFGGPGELFF
TRBJ2-7 TRBV6-1 NA CASSEAPLAGTNYEQYF
TRBJ1-2 TRBV7-9 NA CASSFPAGGLDGYTF
TRBJ2-2 TRBV11-2 NA CASSWGLGELFF
TRBJ2-2 TRBV11-2 NA CASSQALNTGELFF
TRBJ2-1 TRBV29-1 NA CSVEGPAGTVYNEQFF
TRBJ2-2 TRBV3-1 NA CASSDGGSGDGELFF
TRBJ1-6 TRBV5-6 few CASSPDGVGWGNSPLHF
TRBJ2-1 TRBV3-1 NA CASSQALALMYEQFF
TRBJ1-3 TRBV30 NA CAWNSGTGNTIYF
TRBJ1-1 TRBV15 NA CATSRVARNTEAFF
TRBJ2-1 TRBV4-1 NA CASSQGHNEQFF
TRBJ2-7 TRBV6-1 few CASSPRQAYEQYF
TRBJ1-5 TRBV29-1 NA CSVVVGDMGRPGNQPQHF
TRBJ1-4 TRBV6-1 NA CASSPGGTSNEKLFF
TRBJ1-1 TRBV3-1 NA CASREGHTEAFF
TRBJ1-1 TRBV19 NA CASSTWGEAFF
TRBJ1-1 TRBV14 few CASSQAGPEAFF
TRBJ2-5 TRBV3-1 NA CASRRTGNVETQYF
TRBJ1-3 TRBV27 NA CASVFGDTIYF
TRBJ2-1 TRBV19 NA CASSIDPGLSAYNEQFF
TRBJ2-1 TRBV9 NA CASSSGTHKGDEQFF
TRBJ2-7 TRBV12-3/TRBV12-4 NA CASGSPGQGTYKQYF
TRBJ2-7 TRBV29-1 once CSVEDPGQSPYEQYF
TRBJ2-7 TRBV6-1 NA CASSEGRTPYTYEQYF
TRBJ1-2 TRBV21-1 NA CASCRGTVNYGYTF
TRBJ1-4 TRBV7-6 NA CASSLRGGEKLFF
TRBJ2-5 TRBV27 NA CASSLTGPSPGETQYF
TRBJ2-7 TRBV20-1 NA CSAKRAGESYEQYF
TRBJ2-2 TRBV4-3 NA CASSQTFSGKTNTGELFF
TRBJ2-3 TRBV2 NA CASSLAAGVADTQYF
TRBJ2-1 TRBV24-1 NA CATEGLAGLPDNEQFF
TRBJ1-4 TRBV28 NA CASSLRGSGLEEKLFF
TRBJ2-7 TRBV14 NA CASSPVEGNPYEQYF
TRBJ2-4 TRBV7-9 NA CASSFSSTGEENIQYF
TRBJ2-2 TRBV6-2/TRBV6-3 NA CASSYPSNTGELFF
TRBJ2-7 TRBV6-6 NA CASSYRTAVPYEQYF
TRBJ2-2 TRBV2 once CASSARKHGELFF
TRBJ2-3 TRBV20-1 NA CSARPILAGTDTQYF
TRBJ2-1 TRBV7-9 many CASSRSGYEQFF
TRBJ2-5 TRBV24-1 NA CATSDSATSETQYF